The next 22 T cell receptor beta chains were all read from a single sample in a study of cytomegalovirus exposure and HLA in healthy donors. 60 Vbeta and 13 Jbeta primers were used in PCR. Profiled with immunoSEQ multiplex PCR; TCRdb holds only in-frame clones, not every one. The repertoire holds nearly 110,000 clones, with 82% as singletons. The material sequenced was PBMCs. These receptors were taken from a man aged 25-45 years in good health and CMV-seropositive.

CDR3 sequence reads: CATSRDTGFNYGYTF. The CDR3 DNA follows: TGTGCCACCAGCAGAGATACAGGCTTTAACTATGGCTACACCTTC. The chain carries TRBV15 and TRBJ1-2, with a weak D call TRBD1 (5 bases). V lost 0 bases, J lost 1 base, and 9 bases lay in between. CDR1 is LNHNV and CDR2 is YYDKDF in the germline V gene (reference sequence). The CDR3 covers 15 residues.

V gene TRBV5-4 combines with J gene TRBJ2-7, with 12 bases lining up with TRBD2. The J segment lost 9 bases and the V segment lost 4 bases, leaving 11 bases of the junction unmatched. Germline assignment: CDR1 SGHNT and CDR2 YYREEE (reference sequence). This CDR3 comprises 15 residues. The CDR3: CASSQWTSGARGQYF. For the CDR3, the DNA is TGTGCCAGCAGCCAATGGACTAGCGGGGCCAGGGGGCAGTACTTC.

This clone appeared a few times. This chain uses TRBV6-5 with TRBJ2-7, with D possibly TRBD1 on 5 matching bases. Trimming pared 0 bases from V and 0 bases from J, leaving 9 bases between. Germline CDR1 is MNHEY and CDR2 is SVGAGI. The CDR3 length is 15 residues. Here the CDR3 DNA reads TGTGCCAGCAGTTACTCAGGAGACAGCTCCTACGAGCAGTACTTC. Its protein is CASSYSGDSSYEQYF.

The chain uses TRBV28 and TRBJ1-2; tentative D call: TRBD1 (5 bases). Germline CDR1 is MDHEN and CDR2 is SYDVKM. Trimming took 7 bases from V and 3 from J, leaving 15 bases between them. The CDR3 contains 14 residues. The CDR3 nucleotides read TGTGCCAGCACCCCGACCCAGGGCTACTATGGCTACACCTTC. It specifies CASTPTQGYYGYTF.

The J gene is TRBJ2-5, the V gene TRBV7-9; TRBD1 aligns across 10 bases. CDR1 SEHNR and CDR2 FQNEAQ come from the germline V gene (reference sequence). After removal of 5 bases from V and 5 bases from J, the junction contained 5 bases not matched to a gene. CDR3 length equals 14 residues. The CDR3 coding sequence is TGTGCCAGCAGCCGGGACAGGGGCGCGGAGACCCAGTACTTC. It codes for CASSRDRGAETQYF.

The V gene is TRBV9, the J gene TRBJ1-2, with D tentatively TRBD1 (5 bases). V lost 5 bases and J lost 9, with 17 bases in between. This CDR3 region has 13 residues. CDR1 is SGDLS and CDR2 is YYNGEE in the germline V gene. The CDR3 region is CASSPGGILSYTF. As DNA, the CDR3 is TGTGCCAGCAGTCCCGGGGGGATCTTGAGCTACACCTTC.

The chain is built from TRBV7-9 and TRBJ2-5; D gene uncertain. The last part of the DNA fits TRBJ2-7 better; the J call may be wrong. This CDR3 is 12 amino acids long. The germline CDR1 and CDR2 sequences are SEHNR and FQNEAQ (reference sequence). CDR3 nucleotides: TGTGCCAGCAGCTTAGTCTCCCGCGAGCAGTACTTC. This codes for CASSLVSREQYF.

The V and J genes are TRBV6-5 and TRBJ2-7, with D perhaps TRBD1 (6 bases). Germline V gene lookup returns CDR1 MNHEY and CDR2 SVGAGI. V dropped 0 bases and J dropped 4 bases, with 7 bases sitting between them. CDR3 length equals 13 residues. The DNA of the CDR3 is TGTGCCAGCAGTTACTCACAGGGATACGAGCAGTACTTC. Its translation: CASSYSQGYEQYF.

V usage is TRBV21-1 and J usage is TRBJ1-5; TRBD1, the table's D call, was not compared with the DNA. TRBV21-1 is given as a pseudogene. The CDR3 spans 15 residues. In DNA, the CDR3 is TGTGCCAGCAGCAAGGACAGGGGTTCGGGTCAGCCCCAGCATTTT. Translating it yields CASSKDRGSGQPQHF.

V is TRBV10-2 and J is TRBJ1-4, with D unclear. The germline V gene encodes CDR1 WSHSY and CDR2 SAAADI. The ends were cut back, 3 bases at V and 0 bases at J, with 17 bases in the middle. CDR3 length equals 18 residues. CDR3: CASSDIRQLRTTNEKLFF. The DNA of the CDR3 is TGCGCCAGCAGTGATATCAGGCAATTACGGACAACTAATGAAAAACTGTTTTTT.

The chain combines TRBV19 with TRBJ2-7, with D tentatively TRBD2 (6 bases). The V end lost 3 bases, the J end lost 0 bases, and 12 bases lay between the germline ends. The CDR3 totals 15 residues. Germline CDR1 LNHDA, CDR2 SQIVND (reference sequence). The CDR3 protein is CASSIRGSPSYEQYF. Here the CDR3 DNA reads TGTGCCAGTAGTATTCGGGGGAGCCCCTCCTACGAGCAGTACTTC.

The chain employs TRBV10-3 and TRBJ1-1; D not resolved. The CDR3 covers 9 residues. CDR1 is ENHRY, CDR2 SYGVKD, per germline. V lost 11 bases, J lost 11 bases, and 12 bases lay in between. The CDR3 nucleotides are TGTGCCCAACAGCTGCTGGCTTTCTTT. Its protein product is CAQQLLAFF.

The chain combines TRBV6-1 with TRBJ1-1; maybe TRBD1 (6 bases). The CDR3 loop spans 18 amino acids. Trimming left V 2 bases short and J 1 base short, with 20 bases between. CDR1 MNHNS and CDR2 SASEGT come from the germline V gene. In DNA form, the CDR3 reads TGTGCCAGCAGTGAACAGGGGTCCGGACGTAATTGGAACACTGAAGCTTTCTTT. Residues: CASSEQGSGRNWNTEAFF.

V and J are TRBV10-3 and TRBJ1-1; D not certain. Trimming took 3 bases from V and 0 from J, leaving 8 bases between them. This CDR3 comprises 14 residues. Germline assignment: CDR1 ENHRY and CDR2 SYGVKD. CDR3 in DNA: TGTGCCATCAGTGAAGCCGCCTTGAACACTGAAGCTTTCTTT. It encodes CAISEAALNTEAFF.

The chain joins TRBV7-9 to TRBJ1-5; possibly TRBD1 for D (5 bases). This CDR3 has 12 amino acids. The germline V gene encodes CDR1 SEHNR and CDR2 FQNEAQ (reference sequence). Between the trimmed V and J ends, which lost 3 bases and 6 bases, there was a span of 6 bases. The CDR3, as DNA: TGTGCCAGCAGCTTGGGGGGTCAGCCCCAGCATTTT. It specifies CASSLGGQPQHF.

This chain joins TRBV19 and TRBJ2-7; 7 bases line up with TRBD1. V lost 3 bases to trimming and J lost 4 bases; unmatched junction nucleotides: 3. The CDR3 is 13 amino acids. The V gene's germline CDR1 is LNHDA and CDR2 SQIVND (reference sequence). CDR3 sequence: CASSMGDSYEQYF. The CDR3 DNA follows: TGTGCCAGTAGTATGGGGGACAGTTACGAGCAGTACTTC.

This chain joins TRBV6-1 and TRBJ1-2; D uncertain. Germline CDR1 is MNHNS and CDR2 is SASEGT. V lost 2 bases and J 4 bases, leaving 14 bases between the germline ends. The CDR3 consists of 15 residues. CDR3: CASSEMGLTLYGYTF. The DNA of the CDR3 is TGTGCCAGCAGTGAAATGGGCCTCACCCTCTATGGCTACACCTTC.

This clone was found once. For the CDR3, the DNA is TGTGCCAGCTCACCCCTGGGACAGAGCTATGGCTACACCTTC. Protein sequence: CASSPLGQSYGYTF. The chain is built from TRBV18 and TRBJ1-2; 7 bases line up with TRBD1. Germline V gene lookup returns CDR1 KGHSH and CDR2 LQKENI. Losses at the gene ends were 3 bases for V and 4 bases for J; bases not matched to a gene: 5. The CDR3 is made up of 14 amino acids.

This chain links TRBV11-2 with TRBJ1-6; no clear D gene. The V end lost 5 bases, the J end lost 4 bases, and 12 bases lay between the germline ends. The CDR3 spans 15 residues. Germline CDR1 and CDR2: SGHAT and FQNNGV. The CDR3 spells CASSTLTEYNSPLHF. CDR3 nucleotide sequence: TGTGCCAGCAGCACCCTCACGGAGTATAATTCACCCCTCCACTTT.

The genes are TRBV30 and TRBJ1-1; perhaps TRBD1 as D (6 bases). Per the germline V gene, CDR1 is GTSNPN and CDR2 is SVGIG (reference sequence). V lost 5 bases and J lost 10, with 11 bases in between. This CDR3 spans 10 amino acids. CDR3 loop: CAWGGGGAFF. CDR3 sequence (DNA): TGTGCCTGGGGGGGCGGGGGAGCTTTCTTT.

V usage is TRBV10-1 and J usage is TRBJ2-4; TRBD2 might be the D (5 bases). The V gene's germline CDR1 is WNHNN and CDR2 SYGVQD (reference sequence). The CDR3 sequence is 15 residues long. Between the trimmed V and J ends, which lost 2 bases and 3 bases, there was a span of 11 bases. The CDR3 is CASSERVGSKNIQYF. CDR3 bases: TGCGCCAGCAGTGAGAGGGTTGGGAGCAAAAACATTCAGTACTTC.

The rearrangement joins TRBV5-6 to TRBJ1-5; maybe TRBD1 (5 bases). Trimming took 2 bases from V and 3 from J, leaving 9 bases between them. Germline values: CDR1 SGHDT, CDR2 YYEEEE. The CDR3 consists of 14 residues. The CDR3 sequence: CASSFGHANQPQHF. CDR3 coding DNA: TGTGCCAGCAGCTTTGGACACGCCAATCAGCCCCAGCATTTT. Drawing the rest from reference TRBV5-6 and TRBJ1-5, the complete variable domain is DAGVTQSPTHLIKTRGQQVTLRCSPKSGHDTVSWYQQALGQGPQFIFQYYEEEERQRGNFPDRFSGHQFPNYSSELNVNALLLGDSALYLCASSFGHANQPQHFGDGTRLSIL.